This TCR beta chain was profiled in a study of naive and memory T cell subsets. Broader study findings: Reportedly, tuberculin skin test sites gave far more TCRs than other biopsies.

In this sample, this clonotype turned up many times. Its antigen is not known. The treatment is: skin biopsy from PPD injection site in Mantoux-positive individual. A UMI-containing oligonucleotide was joined by 3' ligation to the TCR cDNA template. Individuals with a positive Mantoux test gave biopsies from PPD-injected skin. Germline assignment: CDR1 LNHNV and CDR2 YYDKDF (reference sequence). V gave up 3 bases and J gave up 0 bases, with 15 bases separating them. CDR3 size: 17 residues. Ligated cDNA underwent four rounds of PCR with nested alpha and beta constant region primers and SP2. TCRdb passed the UMI-ligation and nested PCR reads through MiXCR, listing each CDR3 protein once. The sample includes 30,000 to 35,000 distinct CDR3 sequences, approximately 6.7% seen only once; the top ten take 3.1%.

The receptor comes from an adult in good health. The sample consisted of skin, taken from a tuberculin skin test site. The chain employs TRBV15 and TRBJ1-3, with D tentatively TRBD1 (6 bases). CDR3 residues: CATSRALGGHSGNTIYF. The CDR3 nucleotides read TGTGCCACCAGCAGGGCCTTGGGGGGCCACTCTGGAAACACCATATATTTT.